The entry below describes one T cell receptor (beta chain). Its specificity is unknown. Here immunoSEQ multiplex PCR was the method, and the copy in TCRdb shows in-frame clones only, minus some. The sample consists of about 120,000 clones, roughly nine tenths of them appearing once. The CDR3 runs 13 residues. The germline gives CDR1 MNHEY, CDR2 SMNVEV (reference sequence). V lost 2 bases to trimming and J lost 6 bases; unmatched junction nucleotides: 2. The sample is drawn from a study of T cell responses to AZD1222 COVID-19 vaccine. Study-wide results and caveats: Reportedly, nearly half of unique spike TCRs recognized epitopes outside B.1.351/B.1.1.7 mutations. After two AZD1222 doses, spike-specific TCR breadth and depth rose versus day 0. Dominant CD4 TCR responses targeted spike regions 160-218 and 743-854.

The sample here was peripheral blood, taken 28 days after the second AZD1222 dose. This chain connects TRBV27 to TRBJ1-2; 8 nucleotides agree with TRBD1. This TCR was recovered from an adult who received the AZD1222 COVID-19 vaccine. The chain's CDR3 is CASSLGQGDGYTF. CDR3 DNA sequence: TGTGCCAGCAGTTTAGGACAGGGAGATGGCTACACCTTC.